This entry lists 3 T cell receptor beta chains sequenced from one sample in a study of vaccination effects on CD4 cells after COVID-19. Within the ViraFEST assay, antigen-specific CD4+ T cells underwent expansion with viral peptide pools prior to sequencing. With 9 to 11 days of culture completed, CD4+ T cells were isolated. Their SARS-CoV-2 infection, verified by PCR, occurred between March and December 2020. Profiling relied on immunoSEQ multiplex PCR, and the TCRdb table lists in-frame clones only, not all of them. The table records tens of thousands of clones, under 75% of them present only once. These TCRs are of unknown antigen specificity. The source material was CD4+ T cells from PBMCs cultured with a peptide pool, sampled before COVID-19 vaccination. The receptor set was obtained from a human donor who had a prior SARS-CoV-2 infection.

J is TRBJ2-2 and V is TRBV9; D unresolved. CDR3 length: 12 residues. Trimming left V 1 base short and J 6 bases short, with 4 bases between. The germline V gene encodes CDR1 SGDLS and CDR2 YYNGEE. CDR3 nucleotides: TGTGCCAGCAGCGTATGGGCCGGGGAGCTGTTTTTT. Protein sequence: CASSVWAGELFF.

The chain recombines TRBV21-1 with TRBJ2-3; no DNA check was done on the table's D call, TRBD2. TRBV21-1 is a documented pseudogene. This CDR3 is built from 17 residues. The DNA of the CDR3 is TGTGCCAGCAGCACCTTATATAGCGGGAAGTACACAGATACGCAGTATTTT. Residues: CASSTLYSGKYTDTQYF.

The chain has TRBV6-5 and TRBJ2-7, with 11 bases fitting TRBD1. Trimming took 6 bases from V and 6 from J; bases not matched to a gene: 7. This CDR3 spans 14 amino acids. Per germline, CDR1 MNHEY and CDR2 SVGAGI. The CDR3 DNA is TGTGCCAGCAGAACCGGACAGGGGGCCGGCGAGCAGTACTTC. Encoded protein: CASRTGQGAGEQYF.